The 27 T cell receptor beta chains below come from one sample, sequenced in a study of cytomegalovirus exposure and HLA in healthy donors. Sequenced by immunoSEQ multiplex PCR; TCRdb stores in-frame clones only, minus some. The sample includes 150,000 to 200,000 clones, roughly 82% of them seen just once. Sequenced: PBMCs. These receptor sequences come from a woman between 18 and 29 years old in good health and CMV-seronegative.

V is TRBV4-1 and J is TRBJ1-1; a possible D gene is TRBD1 (6 bases). Between the trimmed V and J ends, which lost 2 bases and 9 bases, there was a span of 19 bases. The V gene's germline CDR1 is MGHRA and CDR2 YSYEKL. This CDR3 comprises 15 residues. CDR3 region: CASSQNPNAGVKAFF. CDR3 bases: TGCGCCAGCAGCCAAAATCCAAACGCAGGGGTTAAAGCTTTCTTT.

This sequence joins TRBV5-4 and TRBJ2-5; no clear D. V lost 4 bases, J lost 0 bases, and 7 bases lay in between. There are 13 residues in the CDR3. The germline gives CDR1 SGHNT, CDR2 YYREEE (reference sequence). CDR3 in DNA: TGTGCCAGCAGCCCAAAAAACCAAGAGACCCAGTACTTC. Its protein product is CASSPKNQETQYF.

This sequence joins TRBV6-5 and TRBJ2-7; 7 bases fit TRBD2. The V and J ends lost 4 bases and 0 bases, in that order; junction bases with no gene match: 0. The CDR3 runs 13 residues. CDR1 MNHEY and CDR2 SVGAGI come from the germline V gene. The CDR3 is CASSWTSSYEQYF. The CDR3 nucleotides read TGTGCCAGCAGTTGGACTAGCTCCTACGAGCAGTACTTC.

V usage is TRBV11-2 and J usage is TRBJ2-1, with a possible D match to TRBD1 (7 bases). CDR1 and CDR2 from the germline V gene are SGHAT and FQNNGV. The CDR3 is 15 residues long. V lost 5 bases to trimming and J lost 7 bases, with 18 bases between them. This CDR3 is CASSQTAGGLNEQFF. Written as DNA, the CDR3 is TGTGCCAGCAGCCAAACGGCAGGGGGGTTGAATGAGCAGTTCTTC.

The genes are TRBV30 and TRBJ2-5; D gene ambiguous. This CDR3 is 12 amino acids long. Trimming cost V 1 base and J 5 bases, with 8 bases left between them. Germline V gene lookup returns CDR1 GTSNPN and CDR2 SVGIG (reference sequence). DNA for the CDR3: TGTGCCTGGAGTGGGTTCCGGGAGACCCAGTACTTC. Translating it yields CAWSGFRETQYF.

The chain couples TRBV2 to TRBJ2-3, with D uncertain. V was shortened by 11 bases and J by 0 bases, with 9 bases between the two germline ends. CDR3 length: 12 residues. Germline V gene lookup returns CDR1 SNHLY and CDR2 FYNNEI. The CDR3 region is CARGTSTDTQYF. DNA for the CDR3: TGTGCCCGCGGCACCAGCACAGATACGCAGTATTTT.

The chain uses TRBV7-9 and TRBJ2-3, with D unclear. The germline CDR1 and CDR2 sequences are SEHNR and FQNEAQ (reference sequence). Trimming removed 6 bases from V and 2 bases from J, with 6 bases in between. This CDR3 region has 12 residues. CDR3 nucleotide sequence: TGTGCCAGCAGACAAATCACAGATACGCAGTATTTT. It encodes CASRQITDTQYF.

The rearrangement links TRBV15 to TRBJ1-2; a weak D match, TRBD1 (5 bases). This CDR3 comprises 14 residues. Between the trimmed V and J ends, which lost 5 bases and 4 bases, there was a span of 14 bases. Germline CDR1 LNHNV, CDR2 YYDKDF (reference sequence). CDR3 DNA sequence: TGTGCCACCAGCCCGCAGGGAACTGGCTATGGCTACACCTTC. It encodes CATSPQGTGYGYTF.

This clone was observed once. The rearrangement uses TRBV5-4 and TRBJ2-3; TRBD1 might be the D (6 bases). Germline V lookup: CDR1 SGHNT, CDR2 YYREEE (reference sequence). CDR3 length equals 16 residues. V was pared by 4 bases and J by 0 bases, with 15 bases between. The CDR3 here is CASSPAGQTSTDTQYF. CDR3 DNA: TGTGCCAGCAGCCCGGCCGGACAGACTAGCACAGATACGCAGTATTTT.

The genes are TRBV19 and TRBJ1-2, with 8 bases fitting TRBD1. V lost 7 bases to trimming and J lost 2 bases; unmatched junction nucleotides: 6. CDR1 and CDR2 (germline): LNHDA, SQIVND (reference sequence). This CDR3 contains 14 residues. The CDR3 loop is CASKEQGGNYGYTF. The CDR3 nucleotides read TGTGCCAGTAAGGAACAGGGGGGGAACTATGGCTACACCTTC. The full variable domain, its missing parts supplied by reference TRBV19 and TRBJ1-2, is DGGITQSPKYLFRKEGQNVTLSCEQNLNHDAMYWYRQDPGQGLRLIYYSQIVNDFQKGDIAEGYSVSREKKESFPLTVTSAQKNPTAFYLCASKEQGGNYGYTFGSGTRLTVV.

This clone turned up a few times. The same CDR3 can be traced to other DNA sequences in this sample. DNA of the CDR3: TGTGCCAGCTCACCAGCAGGGTTGGGTCAGCCCCAGCATTTT. Translated, it gives CASSPAGLGQPQHF. The chain is built from TRBV18 and TRBJ1-5; D is possibly TRBD1 (5 bases). V was clipped by 2 bases and J by 6 bases, with 11 bases between them. This CDR3 region has 14 residues. The germline V gene encodes CDR1 KGHSH and CDR2 LQKENI.

This clone appeared once. The rearrangement uses TRBV6-5 and TRBJ2-5; TRBD2 agrees at 9 bases. The CDR3 has 14 residues. J was trimmed by 3 bases and V by 6 bases; bases with no gene match: 5. Germline CDR1 and CDR2: MNHEY and SVGAGI. CDR3 sequence (DNA): TGTGCCAGCAGCCTGGGACTAGCCGAAGAGACCCAGTACTTC. As protein: CASSLGLAEETQYF.

The V gene is TRBV18, the J gene TRBJ1-2; maybe TRBD1 (5 bases). Trimming stripped 6 bases from V and 5 bases from J, with 16 bases between. This CDR3 is 14 amino acids long. The germline V gene has CDR1 KGHSH and CDR2 LQKENI. The CDR3 region has the DNA TGTGCCAGCTCCAGGACACTGGCTTCTTATGGCTACACCTTC. It translates to CASSRTLASYGYTF.

This clone was detected only a few times. The rearrangement uses TRBV7-7 and TRBJ2-2; 15 positions match TRBD2. This CDR3 spans 18 amino acids. Germline CDR1 and CDR2: SSHAT and FNYEAQ (reference sequence). J was trimmed by 3 bases and V by 8 bases; bases with no gene match: 10. CDR3 DNA: TGTGCCAGCGCGAGACCGGGACTAGCGGGAGGTTACACCGGGGAGCTGTTTTTT. Protein: CASARPGLAGGYTGELFF.

The chain couples TRBV10-3 to TRBJ1-4; 8 bases fit TRBD1. V lost 10 bases, J lost 2 bases, and 6 bases stayed unmatched. Germline V lookup: CDR1 ENHRY, CDR2 SYGVKD. CDR3 size: 14 residues. The CDR3 loop is CATHRGVTNEKLFF. As DNA, the CDR3 is TGTGCCACCCACAGGGGGGTCACTAATGAAAAACTGTTTTTT.

The rearrangement uses TRBV2 and TRBJ1-2, with D perhaps TRBD1 (5 bases). V was cut by 5 bases and J by 5 bases, with 12 bases left in between. This CDR3 region has 13 residues. Germline loops: CDR1 SNHLY, CDR2 FYNNEI. CDR3 DNA: TGTGCCAGCAGTCTCGACAGCCCGTATGGCTACACCTTC. It specifies CASSLDSPYGYTF.

This clone was seen only once. The chain uses TRBV9 and TRBJ2-7, with a possible D match to TRBD1 (5 bases). V was cut by 1 base and J by 5 bases, with 19 bases left in between. The CDR3 covers 16 residues. The V gene's germline CDR1 is SGDLS and CDR2 YYNGEE. CDR3 DNA sequence: TGTGCCAGCAGCGTACTAGGGGATGTTTCCAGGAACGAGCAGTACTTC. Translating it yields CASSVLGDVSRNEQYF.

The J gene is TRBJ2-3, the V gene TRBV7-9; D is unresolved. CDR1 is SEHNR, CDR2 FQNEAQ, per germline (reference sequence). Trimming pared 1 base from V and 6 bases from J, leaving 14 bases between. The CDR3 covers 15 residues. CDR3 in DNA: TGTGCCAGCAGCTTAGTTGGCGCTAGTGCTGATACGCAGTATTTT. Amino acids: CASSLVGASADTQYF.

The chain links TRBV6-6 to TRBJ1-5, with 7 bases aligning to TRBD1. Losses at the gene ends were 5 bases for V and 5 bases for J; bases not matched to a gene: 9. This CDR3 spans 15 amino acids. Germline values: CDR1 MNHNY, CDR2 SVGAGI (reference sequence). The CDR3 DNA reads TGTGCCAGCAGTACGGAGGGGGCACCCGATCAGCCCCAGCATTTT. Its protein product is CASSTEGAPDQPQHF.

A single count supports this clone. The chain links TRBV7-2 to TRBJ2-3, with D uncertain. Per the germline V gene, CDR1 is SGHTA and CDR2 is FQGNSA. This CDR3 is 11 amino acids long. Trimming removed 5 bases from V and 5 bases from J, with 5 bases in between. Here the CDR3 DNA reads TGTGCCAGCAGCACGAGAGATACGCAGTATTTT. Amino acid sequence: CASSTRDTQYF. The entire variable domain, with the rest obtained from reference TRBV7-2 and TRBJ2-3, is as follows: GAGVSQSPSNKVTEKGKDVELRCDPISGHTALYWYRQSLGQGLEFLIYFQGNSAPDKSGLPSDRFSAERTGGSVSTLTIQRTQQEDSAVYLCASSTRDTQYFGPGTRLTVL.

The genes are TRBV4-1 and TRBJ2-2, with 12 bases that match TRBD2. Germline CDR1 reads MGHRA; CDR2 reads YSYEKL. The CDR3 totals 17 residues. V shed 5 bases, J shed 5 bases, and the junction held 9 bases outside the gene matches. The CDR3 loop is CASSFGTSGLDTGELFF. For the CDR3, the DNA is TGCGCCAGCAGCTTCGGGACTAGCGGGTTGGATACCGGGGAGCTGTTTTTT.

This clone was observed once. The genes are TRBV5-1 and TRBJ1-2, with 8 nucleotides matching TRBD1. This CDR3 has 15 residues. Per germline, CDR1 SGHRS and CDR2 YFSETQ. The J segment lost 4 bases and the V segment lost 4 bases, leaving 9 bases of the junction unmatched. CDR3 in amino acids: CASSPGLTGGYGYTF. CDR3 coding DNA: TGCGCCAGCAGCCCCGGCCTAACAGGGGGCTATGGCTACACCTTC.

This clone was seen more than once but under ten times. The J gene is TRBJ2-7, the V gene TRBV6-1; D is perhaps TRBD1 (6 bases). Trimming pared 8 bases from V and 0 bases from J, leaving 11 bases between. This CDR3 contains 13 residues. Germline V gene sequence: CDR1 MNHNS, CDR2 SASEGT. The CDR3 protein is CASLGGSSYEQYF. The CDR3 DNA reads as TGTGCCAGCCTAGGGGGAAGCTCCTACGAGCAGTACTTC.

The V gene is TRBV18, the J gene TRBJ1-1, with 8 positions matching TRBD1. CDR3 size: 17 residues. After removal of 3 bases from V and 3 bases from J, the junction contained 12 bases not matched to a gene. Germline loops: CDR1 KGHSH, CDR2 LQKENI. The CDR3 coding sequence is TGTGCCAGCTCACCGGACAGGGTATCTTTTGTGGACACTGAAGCTTTCTTT. Amino acids: CASSPDRVSFVDTEAFF.

V usage is TRBV5-1 and J usage is TRBJ2-1, with 11 bases that match TRBD2. With 2 bases clipped from V and 5 bases from J, the junction kept 12 bases outside the gene matches. The CDR3 totals 18 residues. CDR1 is SGHRS and CDR2 is YFSETQ in the germline V gene. The CDR3 DNA follows: TGCGCCAGCAGCTTCACACCTTTGGGACTAGCGGTTGACAATGAGCAGTTCTTC. This codes for CASSFTPLGLAVDNEQFF.

This chain connects TRBV7-3 to TRBJ2-5, with D possibly matching TRBD2 (6 bases). The V end was cut by 2 bases, the J end by 4 bases, with 14 bases between. Germline V CDR1 and CDR2: SGHTA, FQGTGA. The CDR3 covers 15 residues. The CDR3 is CASSLRGGEIETQYF. As DNA, the CDR3 is TGTGCCAGCAGCTTACGAGGCGGGGAAATAGAGACCCAGTACTTC.

Points on this clone: Other DNA sequences in this sample translate to the same CDR3. This rearrangement joins TRBV19 to TRBJ1-5, with D hard to call. V lost 2 bases to trimming and J lost 3 bases, with 5 bases between them. The V gene's germline CDR1 is LNHDA and CDR2 SQIVND (reference sequence). The CDR3 loop spans 13 amino acids. As DNA, the CDR3 is TGTGCCAGTAGTATAAGCTCCAATCAGCCCCAGCATTTT. It codes for CASSISSNQPQHF.